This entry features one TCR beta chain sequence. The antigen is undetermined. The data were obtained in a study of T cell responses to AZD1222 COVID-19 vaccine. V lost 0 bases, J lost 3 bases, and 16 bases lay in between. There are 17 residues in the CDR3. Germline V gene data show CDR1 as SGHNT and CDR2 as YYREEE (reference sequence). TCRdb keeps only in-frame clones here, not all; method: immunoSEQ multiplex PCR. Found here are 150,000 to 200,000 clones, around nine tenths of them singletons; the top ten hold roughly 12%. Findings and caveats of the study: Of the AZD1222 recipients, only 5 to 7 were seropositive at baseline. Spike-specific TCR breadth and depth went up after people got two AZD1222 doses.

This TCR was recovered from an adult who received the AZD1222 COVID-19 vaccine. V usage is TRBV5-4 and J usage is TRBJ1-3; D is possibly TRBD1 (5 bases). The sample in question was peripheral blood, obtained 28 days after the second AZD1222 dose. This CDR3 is CASSLEPTQGNGNTIYF. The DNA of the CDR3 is TGTGCCAGCAGCTTGGAGCCCACCCAGGGAAATGGAAACACCATATATTTT.